Presented here are 32 T cell receptor beta chains from one specimen sequenced in a study of beta chain features in type 1 diabetes. cDNA synthesis used the whole RNA isolate, giving expressed TCRB sequences. The assay was immunoSEQ multiplex PCR, and TCRdb's table has in-frame clones only and misses some. Counted here are about 160,000 clones, approximately 8.7% occurring once; the ten biggest clones make up 0.7%. These receptors have no known antigen. Study outcomes and limitations: Moderate but significant shortening of TCRB CDR3s was recorded in all four CD4+ subsets from Type 1 diabetes patients.

Material: central memory CD4+ T cells from blood. These TCRs come from a woman aged 25-40 years with type 1 diabetes.

This clone was detected a few times. The chain combines TRBV9 with TRBJ2-7, with a tentative D call TRBD2 (5 bases). This CDR3 spans 17 amino acids. V lost 1 base to trimming and J lost 3 bases, with 20 bases between them. CDR1 and CDR2 from the germline V gene are SGDLS and YYNGEE. DNA for the CDR3: TGTGCCAGCAGCGTACACGGCGGGTCTACCGACTTCTACGAGCAGTACTTC. Translating gives CASSVHGGSTDFYEQYF.

This chain joins TRBV28 and TRBJ2-7; maybe TRBD1 (6 bases). The CDR3 loop spans 13 amino acids. V was pared by 8 bases and J by 7 bases, with 18 bases between. Germline CDR1 is MDHEN and CDR2 is SYDVKM. The CDR3 sequence: CASYTRGSREQYF. The CDR3 nucleotides are TGTGCCAGCTATACGAGGGGGTCTCGGGAGCAGTACTTC.

The J gene is TRBJ1-5, the V gene TRBV9; no clear D. V was trimmed by 5 bases and J by 5 bases, leaving 17 bases between them. Germline values: CDR1 SGDLS, CDR2 YYNGEE. CDR3 length equals 15 residues. This CDR3 is CASSITPGKDQPQHF. In nucleotides, the CDR3 is TGTGCCAGCAGTATCACCCCGGGGAAGGATCAGCCCCAGCATTTT.

This clone was detected only a few times. The gene calls are TRBV5-5 and TRBJ2-1, with 13 bases fitting TRBD2. This CDR3 spans 19 amino acids. The J segment lost 2 bases and the V segment lost 4 bases, leaving 12 bases of the junction unmatched. Germline values: CDR1 SGHKS, CDR2 YYEKEE (reference sequence). This CDR3 is CASSRGHGLAGATYNEQFF. The CDR3 DNA reads TGTGCCAGCAGCCGGGGACACGGACTAGCGGGGGCTACCTACAATGAGCAGTTCTTC.

The chain recombines TRBV29-1 with TRBJ1-3; D is unresolved. Trimming took 4 bases from V and 0 from J, leaving 7 bases between them. From germline, CDR1 is SQVTM and CDR2 ANQGSEA. The CDR3 spans 13 residues. In DNA, the CDR3 is TGCAGCGTTGGTCACAGCTCTGGAAACACCATATATTTT. Translation gives CSVGHSSGNTIYF.

The rearrangement joins TRBV4-1 to TRBJ1-1, with 8 nucleotides matching TRBD1. Unmatched junction bases numbered 11, after V lost 5 bases and J lost 6 bases. This CDR3 region has 15 residues. The germline CDR1 and CDR2 sequences are MGHRA and YSYEKL. DNA for the CDR3: TGCGCCAGCAGCGTAGGAACAGGGGGACCCCCTGAAGCTTTCTTT. Its translation: CASSVGTGGPPEAFF.

This rearrangement joins TRBV11-2 to TRBJ1-2; D may be TRBD1 (5 bases). The V gene lost 4 bases and the J gene lost 7 bases, with 19 bases spanning the gap. CDR1 and CDR2 (germline): SGHAT, FQNNGV. The length of the CDR3 is 15 residues. The CDR3 reads CASSSATGEGVGYTF. The CDR3 nucleotides are TGTGCCAGCAGCTCCGCAACGGGGGAAGGAGTTGGCTACACCTTC.

The rearrangement uses TRBV7-8 and TRBJ1-5, with D maybe TRBD1 (6 bases). Trimming removed 6 bases from V and 7 bases from J, with 16 bases in between. The germline V gene encodes CDR1 SGHVS and CDR2 FQNEAQ. The CDR3 runs 14 residues. As DNA, the CDR3 is TGTGCCAGCAGTCATTCGGACAGTGCCCAGCCCCAGCATTTT. This translates into CASSHSDSAQPQHF.

In this sample, this clone turned up a few times. The chain has TRBV5-4 and TRBJ2-5, with a tentative D call TRBD2 (5 bases). The CDR3 extends over 14 amino acids. The V and J ends lost 2 bases and 3 bases respectively, with 11 bases between them. CDR1 is SGHNT and CDR2 is YYREEE in the germline V gene (reference sequence). The CDR3 bases are TGTGCCAGCAGCTTATCGTTCGGGAAAGAGACCCAGTACTTC. This codes for CASSLSFGKETQYF.

This clone was seen a handful of times. This chain uses TRBV2 with TRBJ2-1; TRBD2 aligns across 15 bases. The J segment lost 6 bases and the V segment lost 7 bases, leaving 1 base of the junction unmatched. Germline CDR1 SNHLY, CDR2 FYNNEI. This CDR3 has 14 amino acids. CDR3 protein: CASMGLAGGNEQFF. In DNA form, the CDR3 reads TGTGCCAGCATGGGACTAGCGGGGGGCAATGAGCAGTTCTTC.

The V and J genes are TRBV7-9 and TRBJ1-2, with D perhaps TRBD1 (5 bases). The germline V gene encodes CDR1 SEHNR and CDR2 FQNEAQ (reference sequence). This CDR3 is 14 amino acids long. The V and J ends lost 0 bases and 6 bases respectively, with 11 bases between them. Written as DNA, the CDR3 is TGTGCCAGCAGCTTAGCGAACGGGGGGGATGGCTACACCTTC. It translates to CASSLANGGDGYTF.

This clone came up a few times. The V and J genes are TRBV9 and TRBJ2-5; a possible D gene is TRBD2 (6 bases). Per germline, CDR1 SGDLS and CDR2 YYNGEE. This CDR3 is built from 18 residues. V shed 0 bases and J shed 1 base, with 19 bases lying between them. DNA for the CDR3: TGTGCCAGCAGCGTAGCTACGTGGCGGGAAGACAGCCAAGAGACCCAGTACTTC. This sequence encodes CASSVATWREDSQETQYF.

Remarks on this clone: The junction shows a germline mismatch at one end, possibly a read error. The CDR3 DNA reads TGTGCCATCAGTGAGTCGACGGGACACCTCTTT. Its translation is CAISESTGHLF. The J gene is TRBJ1-1, the V gene TRBV10-3; possible D gene TRBD1, 6 bases. Germline CDR1 ENHRY, CDR2 SYGVKD. The CDR3 spans 11 residues.

V is TRBV29-1 and J is TRBJ1-1; TRBD1 might be the D (5 bases). Trimming removed 7 bases at V and 11 bases at J, with 23 bases between. From germline, CDR1 is SQVTM and CDR2 ANQGSEA. The CDR3 loop spans 13 amino acids. CDR3 in amino acids: CSASRARYVEAFF. CDR3 nucleotide sequence: TGCAGCGCCAGCAGGGCGCGATACGTGGAGGCTTTCTTT.

This clone has ten or more counts. This chain links TRBV4-1 with TRBJ2-1, with D unresolved. V was trimmed by 3 bases and J by 5 bases, leaving 11 bases between them. The CDR3 sequence is 14 residues long. Germline CDR1 is MGHRA and CDR2 is YSYEKL. CDR3: CASSQVSVNNEQFF. CDR3 bases: TGCGCCAGCAGCCAGGTCTCGGTTAACAATGAGCAGTTCTTC.

This clone was seen only a few times. The chain couples TRBV7-2 to TRBJ1-1; the D is unclear. The CDR3 extends over 14 amino acids. Germline CDR1 reads SGHTA; CDR2 reads FQGNSA. V lost 2 bases and J 1 base, leaving 8 bases between the germline ends. The DNA for the CDR3 is TGTGCCAGCAGCTTAAACTGGGCGAACACTGAAGCTTTCTTT. Its translation is CASSLNWANTEAFF.

This clone was detected only a few times. This chain links TRBV29-1 with TRBJ2-6; perhaps TRBD1 as D (6 bases). Trimming took 0 bases from V and 4 from J, leaving 7 bases between them. CDR1 is SQVTM and CDR2 is ANQGSEA in the germline V gene. The CDR3 extends over 14 amino acids. CDR3 sequence reads: CSVEEGAGANVLTF. CDR3 in DNA: TGCAGCGTTGAAGAGGGGGCCGGGGCCAACGTCCTGACTTTC.

The V and J genes are TRBV28 and TRBJ1-1; D might be TRBD1 (5 bases). The ends were cut back, 2 bases at V and 4 bases at J, with 14 bases in the middle. CDR3 size: 15 residues. CDR1 and CDR2 from the germline V gene are MDHEN and SYDVKM. CDR3 DNA sequence: TGTGCCAGCAGTTTAATCCGCGGAGGGGTCACTGAAGCTTTCTTT. Translated, it gives CASSLIRGGVTEAFF.

This clone was observed a few times. V and J are TRBV7-3 and TRBJ2-3; D is uncertain. Germline CDR1 is SGHTA and CDR2 is FQGTGA. Trimming left V 2 bases short and J 4 bases short, with 16 bases between. CDR3 length: 16 amino acids. CDR3 nucleotide sequence: TGTGCCAGCAGCTTAGTGCGCGACTCCCTAGCAGATACGCAGTATTTT. Translation gives CASSLVRDSLADTQYF.

This clone was counted only a few times. The V call is TRBV5-6, the J call TRBJ2-6; TRBD1 matches 7 bases. The V gene end was trimmed by 0 bases and the J gene end by 0 bases; junction bases not matched to a gene: 3. Looked up from germline, CDR1 is SGHDT and CDR2 is YYEEEE. The CDR3 totals 17 residues. DNA for the CDR3: TGTGCCAGCAGCTTGGTTGACAGGGCCTCTGGGGCCAACGTCCTGACTTTC. This translates into CASSLVDRASGANVLTF. Full variable domain (missing parts from reference TRBV5-6 and TRBJ2-6): DAGVTQSPTHLIKTRGQQVTLRCSPKSGHDTVSWYQQALGQGPQFIFQYYEEEERQRGNFPDRFSGHQFPNYSSELNVNALLLGDSALYLCASSLVDRASGANVLTFGAGSRLTVL.

The J gene is TRBJ2-5, the V gene TRBV7-6, with 8 nucleotides matching TRBD2. The CDR3 loop spans 17 amino acids. After removal of 3 bases from V and 4 bases from J, the junction contained 13 bases not matched to a gene. Per the germline V gene, CDR1 is SGHVS and CDR2 is FNYEAQ. CDR3 sequence (DNA): TGTGCCAGCAGCTTCGGGCCTAGCGGGTCTTTCGGAGAGACCCAGTACTTC. This codes for CASSFGPSGSFGETQYF.

The rearrangement joins TRBV14 to TRBJ2-1; perhaps TRBD2 as D (6 bases). This CDR3 region has 18 residues. From germline, CDR1 is SGHDN and CDR2 FVKESK. V was shortened by 0 bases and J by 5 bases, with 20 bases between the two germline ends. The DNA for the CDR3 is TGTGCCAGCAGCCAAGACGTTGGGGGGTCGGAGAAAAACAATGAGCAGTTCTTC. It is translated as CASSQDVGGSEKNNEQFF. The full variable domain, its missing parts supplied by reference TRBV14 and TRBJ2-1, is EAGVTQFPSHSVIEKGQTVTLRCDPISGHDNLYWYRRVMGKEIKFLLHFVKESKQDESGMPNNRFLAERTGGTYSTLKVQPAELEDSGVYFCASSQDVGGSEKNNEQFFGPGTRLTVL.

The table lists this clone with a few counts. This chain links TRBV11-2 with TRBJ1-1; D gene ambiguous. Germline V gene sequence: CDR1 SGHAT, CDR2 FQNNGV. This CDR3 spans 13 amino acids. Trimming removed 2 bases at V and 1 base at J, with 5 bases between. CDR3 sequence reads: CASSLFGNTEAFF. The CDR3 region has the DNA TGTGCCAGCAGCTTATTCGGGAACACTGAAGCTTTCTTT.

This clone was seen more than once but under ten times. This rearrangement joins TRBV7-9 to TRBJ2-5; a possible D gene is TRBD2 (5 bases). Germline assignment: CDR1 SEHNR and CDR2 FQNEAQ (reference sequence). The CDR3 extends over 15 amino acids. The germline V and J ends were trimmed by 4 bases and 3 bases, with 15 bases remaining between them. The DNA for the CDR3 is TGTGCCAGCAGCTCCCATCGGGCGGGCGAAGAGACCCAGTACTTC. Protein sequence: CASSSHRAGEETQYF. The whole variable domain, remainder taken from reference TRBV7-9 and TRBJ2-5, is DTGVSQNPRHKITKRGQNVTFRCDPISEHNRLYWYRQTLGQGPEFLTYFQNEAQLEKSRLLSDRFSAERPKGSFSTLEIQRTEQGDSAMYLCASSSHRAGEETQYFGPGTRLLVL.

The chain joins TRBV28 to TRBJ2-7; 10 bases line up with TRBD2. The germline gives CDR1 MDHEN, CDR2 SYDVKM. Germline trimming cut 11 bases from V and 1 base from J; bases unmatched to any gene: 8. The CDR3 is 14 amino acids. The CDR3 region has the DNA TGTGCCCACAAGCGGGAGGGCCCTTCCTACGAGCAGTACTTC. This sequence encodes CAHKREGPSYEQYF.

This chain links TRBV5-6 with TRBJ2-3; a possible D gene is TRBD1 (6 bases). The CDR3 contains 13 residues. Trimming took 7 bases from V and 4 from J, leaving 13 bases between them. From germline, CDR1 is SGHDT and CDR2 YYEEEE. The CDR3 is CASVQGSADTQYF. Written as DNA, the CDR3 is TGTGCCAGCGTACAGGGCAGTGCAGATACGCAGTATTTT.

To note about this clone: An end of the junction does not agree with germline; a read error may underlie this. V usage is TRBV7-7 and J usage is TRBJ2-2, with a possible D match to TRBD1 (6 bases). The CDR3 consists of 15 residues. Germline lookup yields CDR1 SSHAT and CDR2 FNYEAQ (reference sequence). The DNA of the CDR3 is TGTGCTAGCAGCCCTAGCTCAGGGGTGACCGGGGAGCTGTTTTTT. Protein: CASSPSSGVTGELFF.

The chain employs TRBV9 and TRBJ2-4; 7 bases match TRBD1. CDR3 length: 14 amino acids. V shed 3 bases, J shed 4 bases, and the junction held 4 bases outside the gene matches. In germline, CDR1 is SGDLS, CDR2 YYNGEE. CDR3 nucleotide sequence: TGTGCCAGCAGCGGACAGGGTGGGAAAAACATTCAGTACTTC. Its translation: CASSGQGGKNIQYF.

The chain links TRBV7-9 to TRBJ2-4, with D possibly matching TRBD2 (6 bases). CDR1 and CDR2 (germline): SEHNR, FQNEAQ (reference sequence). There are 13 residues in the CDR3. V gave up 0 bases and J gave up 16 bases, with 16 bases separating them. The CDR3 loop reads CASSLALAGGHYF. The CDR3 DNA reads as TGTGCCAGCAGCTTAGCGCTAGCCGGGGGTCACTACTTC.

This clone has a count of ten or more. The chain uses TRBV2 and TRBJ2-5; D is ambiguous. The germline CDR1 and CDR2 sequences are SNHLY and FYNNEI. CDR3 length: 15 residues. Trimming pared 5 bases from V and 4 bases from J, leaving 17 bases between. The CDR3 region is CASSRHGAHPETQYF. As DNA, the CDR3 is TGTGCCAGCAGTCGCCACGGAGCACACCCAGAGACCCAGTACTTC.

This sequence joins TRBV7-8 and TRBJ2-5; 13 bases fit TRBD2. The CDR3 spans 18 residues. Germline CDR1 SGHVS, CDR2 FQNEAQ. Trimming took 2 bases from V and 5 from J; bases not matched to a gene: 11. CDR3 sequence (DNA): TGTGCCAGCAGCTTAAACCCGGGACTAGCGGGAAGGGGGGAGACCCAGTACTTC. Encoded protein: CASSLNPGLAGRGETQYF.

The genes are TRBV27 and TRBJ1-1; 8 nucleotides match TRBD1. CDR3 length: 16 residues. Germline loops: CDR1 MNHEY, CDR2 SMNVEV (reference sequence). The J segment lost 0 bases and the V segment lost 4 bases, leaving 7 bases of the junction unmatched. In DNA, the CDR3 is TGTGCCAGCAGTTCTGGACAGGGTCTCATGAACACTGAAGCTTTCTTT. Protein product: CASSSGQGLMNTEAFF.